This T cell receptor (beta chain) is from a study of cytomegalovirus exposure and HLA in healthy donors. Profiling relied on immunoSEQ multiplex PCR, and the TCRdb table lists in-frame clones only, not all of them. The sample has some 110,000 clones, roughly 83% seen once. The CDR3 contains 16 residues. Germline values: CDR1 LNHNV, CDR2 YYDKDF (reference sequence). Trimming removed 6 bases from V and 3 bases from J; junction bases left unmatched: 12. This chain connects TRBV15 to TRBJ1-2, with TRBD1 identical over 8 bases. Sequencing was carried out using PBMCs. The source of this sequence is a man younger than 30 in good health and CMV-seronegative. DNA for the CDR3: TGTGCCACCAGGAGTATAGGACAGGGAAAGGACTATGGCTACACCTTC. Protein: CATRSIGQGKDYGYTF. The variable domain in full, with the rest retrieved from reference TRBV15 and TRBJ1-2, is DAMVIQNPRYQVTQFGKPVTLSCSQTLNHNVMYWYQQKSSQAPKLLFHYYDKDFNNEADTPDNFQSRRPNTSFCFLDIRSPGLGDTAMYLCATRSIGQGKDYGYTFGSGTRLTVV.